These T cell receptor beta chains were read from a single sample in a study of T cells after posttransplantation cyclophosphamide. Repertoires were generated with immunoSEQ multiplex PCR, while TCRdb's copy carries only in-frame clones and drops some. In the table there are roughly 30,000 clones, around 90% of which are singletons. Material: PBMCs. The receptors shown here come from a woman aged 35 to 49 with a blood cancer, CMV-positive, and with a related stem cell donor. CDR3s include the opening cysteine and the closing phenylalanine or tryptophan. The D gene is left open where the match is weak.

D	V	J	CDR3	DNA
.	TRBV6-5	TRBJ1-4	CASAQFPTNEKLFF	TGTGCCAGCGCCCAGTTCCCAACTAATGAAAAACTGTTTTTT
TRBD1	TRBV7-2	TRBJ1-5	CASSWGQEINQPQHF	TGTGCCAGCAGCTGGGGACAGGAGATTAATCAGCCCCAGCATTTT
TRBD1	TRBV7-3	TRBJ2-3	CASSPGTAEADTQYF	TGTGCCAGCAGCCCCGGGACAGCGGAGGCAGATACGCAGTATTTT
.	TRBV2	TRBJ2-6	CASSGRQISGANVLTF	TGTGCCAGCAGTGGGAGACAGATCTCTGGGGCCAACGTCCTGACTTTC
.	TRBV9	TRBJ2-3	CASSVAGQGTDTQYF	TGTGCCAGCAGCGTAGCAGGGCAGGGCACAGATACGCAGTATTTT
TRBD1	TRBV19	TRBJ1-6	CASNQVTGVNSPLHF	TGTGCCAGTAACCAAGTGACAGGGGTTAATTCACCCCTCCACTTT
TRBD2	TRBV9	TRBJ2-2	CASSVLSGGLAGPTGELFF	TGTGCCAGCAGCGTACTATCTGGGGGCCTAGCGGGACCCACCGGGGAGCTGTTTTTT
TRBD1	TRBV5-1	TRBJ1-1	CASSEGQGARTEAFF	TGCGCCAGCAGCGAAGGACAGGGAGCGAGGACTGAAGCTTTCTTT
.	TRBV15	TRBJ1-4	CATRQKRATNEKLFF	TGTGCCACCCGACAGAAACGCGCAACTAATGAAAAACTGTTTTTT
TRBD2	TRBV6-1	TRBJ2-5	CASRETGGSSGGGETQYF	TGTGCCAGCAGGGAAACTGGAGGGTCGAGCGGGGGAGGAGAGACCCAGTACTTC
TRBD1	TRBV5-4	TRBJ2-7	CASSLDRGYEQYF	TGTGCCAGCAGCTTGGACAGGGGATACGAGCAGTACTTC